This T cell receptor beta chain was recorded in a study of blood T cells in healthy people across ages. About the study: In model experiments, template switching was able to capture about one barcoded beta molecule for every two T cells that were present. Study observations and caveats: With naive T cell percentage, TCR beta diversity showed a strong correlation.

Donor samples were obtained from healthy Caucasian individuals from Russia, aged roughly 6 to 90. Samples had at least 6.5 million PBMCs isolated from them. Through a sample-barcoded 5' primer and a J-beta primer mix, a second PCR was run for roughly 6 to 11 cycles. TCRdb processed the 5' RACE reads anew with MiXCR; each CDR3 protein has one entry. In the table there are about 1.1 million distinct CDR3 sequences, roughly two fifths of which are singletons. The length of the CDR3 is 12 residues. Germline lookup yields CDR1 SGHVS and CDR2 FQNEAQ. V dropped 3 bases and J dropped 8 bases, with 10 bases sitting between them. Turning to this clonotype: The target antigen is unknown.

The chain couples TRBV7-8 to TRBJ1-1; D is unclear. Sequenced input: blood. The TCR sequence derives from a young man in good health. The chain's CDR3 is CASSFDTAEAFF. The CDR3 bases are TGTGCCAGCAGCTTCGACACCGCCGAAGCTTTCTTT.